This T cell receptor (beta chain) derives from a study of T cells in Graves' hyperthyroidism and ophthalmopathy. Trimming took 3 bases from V and 5 from J; bases not matched to a gene: 3. From germline, CDR1 is ENHRY and CDR2 SYGVKD. This CDR3 spans 14 amino acids. From 9 to 10 ml of fresh peripheral blood, PBMCs were isolated. This clonotype was recorded many times. Amplified TCR beta CDR3 regions derived from RNA transcripts. The HTBI set primed first-round TCR CDR3 RT-PCR. MiXCR, run by TCRdb on the multiplex PCR reads, gives a single entry per CDR3 protein. The sample includes about 840,000 distinct CDR3 sequences, more than 30% seen only once; the top ten take approximately 8.7%.

The clonotype comes from a young man with Graves' hyperthyroidism. The chain has TRBV10-3 and TRBJ1-5; 8 bases fit TRBD1. Sequenced sample: blood. This CDR3 is CAISDSDRDQPQHF. CDR3 DNA: TGTGCCATCAGTGACTCGGACAGGGATCAGCCCCAGCATTTT.